Listed here is a single TCR beta chain. Its antigen is unidentified. V dropped 7 bases and J dropped 3 bases, with 15 bases sitting between them. CDR1 and CDR2 from the germline V gene are SQVTM and ANQGSEA. This CDR3 region has 13 residues. The data stem from a study of cytomegalovirus exposure and HLA in healthy donors. The study's findings and limits: The classifier was said to identify cytomegalovirus status with high specificity and sensitivity.

Profiled with immunoSEQ multiplex PCR; TCRdb holds only in-frame clones, not every one. The sample yields hundreds of thousands of clones, roughly 90% seen once. The chain carries TRBV29-1 and TRBJ1-2; tentatively, D is TRBD1 (5 bases). This TCR was sampled from a woman aged 18-35 years in good health and CMV-seronegative. Sequenced material: PBMCs. As DNA, the CDR3 is TGCAGCGCCGCGACAGCAGTAGACTATGGCTACACCTTC. Protein: CSAATAVDYGYTF. The variable domain in full, with the rest retrieved from reference TRBV29-1 and TRBJ1-2, is SAVISQKPSRDICQRGTSLTIQCQVDSQVTMMFWYRQQPGQSLTLIATANQGSEATYESGFVIDKFPISRPNLTFSTLTVSNMSPEDSSIYLCSAATAVDYGYTFGSGTRLTVV.